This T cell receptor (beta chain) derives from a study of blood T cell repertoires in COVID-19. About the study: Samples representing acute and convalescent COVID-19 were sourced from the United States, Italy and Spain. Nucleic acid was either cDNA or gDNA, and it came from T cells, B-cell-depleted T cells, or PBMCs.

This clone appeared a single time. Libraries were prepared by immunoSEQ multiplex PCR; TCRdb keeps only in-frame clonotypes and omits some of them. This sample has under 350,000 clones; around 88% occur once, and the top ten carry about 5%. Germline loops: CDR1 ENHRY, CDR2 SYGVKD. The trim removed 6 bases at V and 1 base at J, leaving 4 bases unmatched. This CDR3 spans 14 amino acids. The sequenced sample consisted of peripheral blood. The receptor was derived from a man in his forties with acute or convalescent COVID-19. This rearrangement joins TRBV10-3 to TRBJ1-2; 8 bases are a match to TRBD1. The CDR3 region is CAISGQGFNYGYTF. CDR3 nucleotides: TGTGCCATCAGCGGACAGGGATTTAACTATGGCTACACCTTC.